This T cell receptor (beta chain) was found in a study of T cell repertoires in cytomegalovirus infection. Overall study: Shared public TCR beta signatures pointed to both CMV infection and a matching HLA type. Study-wide results and caveats: HLA-C-restricted TCR beta clonotypes specific for CMV led the ex vivo response.

This clonotype was detected ten times or more. Its antigen remains unidentified. TCRdb ran MiXCR on the reads and lists one entry per CDR3 protein. The data contain just under 300,000 distinct CDR3 sequences, about a tenth of them singletons. Germline CDR1 SQVTM, CDR2 ANQGSEA. V lost 3 bases, J lost 3 bases, and 17 bases lay in between. This CDR3 is built from 16 residues. The sequencing sample was made of PBMCs. The chain couples TRBV29-1 to TRBJ2-2; possibly TRBD2 for D (5 bases). The clonotype comes from a human donor in good health (CMV status not recorded). Some clones in this sample may be carry-over from other donors' samples. Here the CDR3 reads CSVDFWSERYTGELFF. The DNA of the CDR3 is TGCAGCGTTGATTTTTGGAGTGAGCGGTACACCGGGGAGCTGTTTTTT.